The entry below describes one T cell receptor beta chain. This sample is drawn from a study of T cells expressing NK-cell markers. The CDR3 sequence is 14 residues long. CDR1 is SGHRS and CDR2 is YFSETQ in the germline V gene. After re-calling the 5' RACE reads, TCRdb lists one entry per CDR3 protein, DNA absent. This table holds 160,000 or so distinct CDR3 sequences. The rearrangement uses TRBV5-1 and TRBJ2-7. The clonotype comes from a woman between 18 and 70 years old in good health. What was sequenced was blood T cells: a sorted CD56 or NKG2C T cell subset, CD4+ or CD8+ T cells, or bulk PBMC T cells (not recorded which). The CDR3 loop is CASSLDRGFYEQYF.